This T cell receptor (beta chain) was profiled in a study of T cells in Graves' hyperthyroidism and ophthalmopathy (dated by TCRdb to about 2019). For the study in its entirety: Peripheral blood samples were taken at initial diagnosis, before any treatment was given. TCR V-J signatures able to tell the groups apart were searched for in a discovery cohort of 90 to 100 patients, of whom around 43 had Graves' ophthalmopathy and more than 55 had stable Graves' hyperthyroidism. Prospective prediction of ophthalmopathy was tested in an independent validation cohort of 18 hyperthyroidism patients and 17 patients who later progressed to ophthalmopathy. The 95 to 100 discovery patients were randomly divided into training and test sets at a 7:3 ratio. Thyroid tissue and blood T-cell repertoires from six Graves' hyperthyroidism patients were also compared in the study. Following sampling, methimazole starting at 30 mg daily was given to hyperthyroidism patients, and high-dose intravenous methylprednisolone was given to ophthalmopathy patients. TCR Vbeta CDR3 sequencing of 130 to 150 peripheral blood samples (under 45 ophthalmopathy, 70 to 85 hyperthyroidism and approximately 17 progressor patients) is reported in the paper.

The TCR beta CDR3 regions were amplified from RNA transcripts. For the first round of RT-PCR on the TCR CDR3, the HTBI primer set was used together with the Qiagen OneStep RT-PCR kit. Libraries were constructed in a second round of multiplex PCR, after which size selection and purification were performed. The libraries were sequenced on an Illumina HiSeq2000 using paired-end 100 bp reads. Regarding the original processing steps: SOAPnuke was used to process the raw data, throwing out any read that contained adapters or uncalled bases, had a mean Phred below 15, or lacked an exact constant-primer or identifier match. High-quality paired reads were merged using COPE v1.2.5, and each unique nucleotide sequence was defined as a clonotype. MiTCR v1.1 was used to align the clonotypes against IMGT TRBV, TRBD and TRBJ reference segments. Only V-J combinations with frequency above 0.0001, covering 99.2% of repertoires, were analysed. The TCS score was defined as F50 (clonal expansion) divided by E x V (chaos), with BLOSUM62-based TCRdist calculated between CDR3 peptides within each V-J. Welch's t-statistics and random forest reduced 500 to 550 V-J features to 13, which were used in a naive Bayes classifier (R e1071). TCRdb trimmed the raw reads at Q25, called clones with MiXCR and kept productive beta chains. Every entry covers one CDR3 protein and lists the most common genes and DNA from its rows. TCRdb's processing, not the authors', yielded these V and J calls. The sample table holds fewer than 750,000 distinct CDR3 sequences, of which about 14% were seen once. Of the sample, around 13% falls within the top ten clones.

Beyond this particular receptor, the publication reports: A 13 V-J signature model separated ophthalmopathy from stable hyperthyroidism, with 87.88% sensitivity and 81.08% specificity in cross-validation and 80%/75% in testing. Blood samples also contained most of the expanded thyroid clonotypes (frequency above 0.001), which suggests that blood repertoires may reflect thyroid immune responses. During validation, the model predicted progression to ophthalmopathy a median of around 6 months ahead of onset, with around 70% sensitivity and 72% to 80% specificity. Sample size was not statistically predetermined, and blinding of investigators to group allocation was not performed.

In its sample, this clonotype was seen many times. The antigen this receptor binds is unknown. Per-base qualities were not stored, and no clone one base away is much larger. In the ophthalmopathy patients, disease was moderately to severely active, with a Clinical Activity Score of 3 or more, a NOSPECS grade of 4 or more, and a duration of less than 3 months. Any patient with an uncontrolled infection, another autoimmune disease, pregnancy or lactation was excluded. Diagnoses were based on clinical symptoms, serum thyroxine and TRAb, thyroid ultrasound and orbital computed tomography. PBMCs were isolated from 10 ml of fresh peripheral blood by Ficoll-Paque density gradient centrifugation. Trizol reagent was used to extract total RNA, and RNA quality was then checked on an Agilent 2100 Bioanalyzer. V and J are trimmed by 3 bases and 1 base, and the gene matches miss 10 bases of the junction. The germline V gene yields SQVTM for CDR1 and ANQGSEA for CDR2. From the cysteine through the phenylalanine, the CDR3 covers 19 amino acids. The CDR3 DNA has 57 bases and is translated from base 1.

The sequence was obtained from a woman between 45 and 65 years old with Graves' ophthalmopathy. The V and J segments used are TRBV29-1 and TRBJ2-1; TRBD2 aligns with 15 central bases. Sequences were obtained from blood. CDR3 reads: CSVDGTSGRFAESYNEQFF. The nucleotide sequence reads as follows: TGCAGCGTTGACGGGACTAGCGGGAGGTTTGCCGAGTCCTACAATGAGCAGTTCTTC.